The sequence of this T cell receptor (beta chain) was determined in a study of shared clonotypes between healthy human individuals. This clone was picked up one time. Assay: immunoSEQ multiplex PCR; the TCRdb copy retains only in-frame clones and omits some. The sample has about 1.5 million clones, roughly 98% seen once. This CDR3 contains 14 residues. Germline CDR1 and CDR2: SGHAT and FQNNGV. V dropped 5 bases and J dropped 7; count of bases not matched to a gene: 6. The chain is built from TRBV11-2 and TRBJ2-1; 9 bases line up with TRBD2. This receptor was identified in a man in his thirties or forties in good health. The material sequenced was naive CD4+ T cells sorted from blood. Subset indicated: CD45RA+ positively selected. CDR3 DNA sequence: TGTGCCAGCAGCGCAAGCGGGAGGATAAATGAGCAGTTCTTC. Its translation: CASSASGRINEQFF.